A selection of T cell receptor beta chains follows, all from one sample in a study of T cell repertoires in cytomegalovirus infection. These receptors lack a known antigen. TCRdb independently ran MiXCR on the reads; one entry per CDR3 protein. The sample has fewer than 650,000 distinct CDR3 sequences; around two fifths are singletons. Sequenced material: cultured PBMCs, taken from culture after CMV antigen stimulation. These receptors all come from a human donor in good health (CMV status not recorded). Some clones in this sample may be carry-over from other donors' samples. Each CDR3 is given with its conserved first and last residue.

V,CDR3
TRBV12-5,CACRDSGSGEETQYF
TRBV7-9,CASSLGGAGGDQPQHF
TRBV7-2,CASSRTSGRATKNIQYF
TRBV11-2,CASSPDSTGIYTEAFF
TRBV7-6,CASSSPGQAENTDTQYF
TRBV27,CASSPGPGQVPYGYTF
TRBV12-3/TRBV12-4,CASSLGGEDIQYF
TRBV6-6,CASSYSGSGTEAFF
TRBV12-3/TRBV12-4,CASSPATNTEAFF
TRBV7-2,CASSFDRLQETQYF
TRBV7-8,CASSPGGRGGSTDTQYF
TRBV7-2,CASSFKGIGSYEQYF
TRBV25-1,CASSDLGRGETQYF
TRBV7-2,CASSSDRGWRNTIYF
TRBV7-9,CASSLAHLGPSSGANVLTF
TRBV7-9,CASSQGAGVSEQYF
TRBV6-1,CASRVTWGGANVLTF
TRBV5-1,CASSLVSGRNSYEQYF
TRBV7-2,CASGGLYNEQFF
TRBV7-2,CASRGTSGREENTGELFF
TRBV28,CASSSGQGVGEKLFF
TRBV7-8,CASSPRGRPESFF
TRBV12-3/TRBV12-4,CASREGGQGREKLFF
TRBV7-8,CASSLFSGGYNEQFF
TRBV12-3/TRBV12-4,CASSLGWGDFQPQHF
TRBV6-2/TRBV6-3,CASSYRFTSGGTDTQYF
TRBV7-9,CASSLLGPEQYF
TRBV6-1,CASSQVAGVYEQYF
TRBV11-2,CASSLVGGGDEQFF
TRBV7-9,CASSYQENEQFF
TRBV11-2,CASSLPSGSSYNEQFF
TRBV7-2,CASSLEGQFNQPQHF
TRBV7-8,CASSLALREGSREQYF
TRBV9,CASSVVGLTSYNEQFF
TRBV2,CASTGLETQYF
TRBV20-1,CSARASGRNTGELFF
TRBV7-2,CASSLSRGGPDDF
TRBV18,CASSPRRASNYGYTF
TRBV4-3,CASSLGLDGNEQFF
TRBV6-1,CASRGGAGSSTEAGELFF
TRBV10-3,CAISDGTGLGNTIYF
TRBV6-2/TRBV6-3,CASSWDREYEQYF
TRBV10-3,CAISESGTTNTGELFF
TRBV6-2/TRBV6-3,CASSSRLAGRGEQFF
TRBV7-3,CASSSQPDGQQYF